These T cell receptor beta chains were read from a single sample in a study of cytomegalovirus exposure and HLA in healthy donors. The method was immunoSEQ multiplex PCR; TCRdb's version includes in-frame clones alone and lacks a portion of them. The sample carries under 200,000 clones, about 80% recorded once. Sequences were obtained from PBMCs. The origin of the receptors is a woman in her 30s in good health and CMV-seropositive. CDR3s include the opening cysteine and the closing phenylalanine or tryptophan. Each record gives: D gene, V gene, J gene, clone size, CDR3 DNA, CDR3 protein. D genes are given only for firm matches. The size field is filled for only some rows; it gives once, few, many or a size class.

D gene: NA
V gene: TRBV7-9
J gene: TRBJ2-2
clone size: NA
CDR3 DNA: TGTGCCAGCAGCGCTCTGGGTGGGGCTGACACCGGGGAGCTGTTTTTT
CDR3 protein: CASSALGGADTGELFF

D gene: NA
V gene: TRBV7-9
J gene: TRBJ1-1
clone size: NA
CDR3 DNA: TGTGCCAGCAGCCTAGATGGAGGGTGGACGAACACTGAAGCTTTCTTT
CDR3 protein: CASSLDGGWTNTEAFF

D gene: TRBD1
V gene: TRBV5-4
J gene: TRBJ2-5
clone size: NA
CDR3 DNA: TGTGCCAGCAGCCGGGACAGCCAGCCCCAAGAGACCCAGTACTTC
CDR3 protein: CASSRDSQPQETQYF

D gene: TRBD2
V gene: TRBV6-5
J gene: TRBJ2-3
clone size: NA
CDR3 DNA: TGTGCCAGCAGAGGACTAGCCGAATTCACAGATACGCAGTATTTT
CDR3 protein: CASRGLAEFTDTQYF

D gene: TRBD1
V gene: TRBV5-1
J gene: TRBJ2-7
clone size: NA
CDR3 DNA: TGCGCCAGCAGCCCCAGACAGGGGAGCTCCTACGAGCAGTACTTC
CDR3 protein: CASSPRQGSSYEQYF

D gene: TRBD2
V gene: TRBV7-9
J gene: TRBJ2-1
clone size: NA
CDR3 DNA: TGTGCCAGCAGCTTAGGGGGAGGGTCCAATGAGCAGTTCTTC
CDR3 protein: CASSLGGGSNEQFF

D gene: NA
V gene: TRBV2
J gene: TRBJ2-7
clone size: NA
CDR3 DNA: TGTGCCAGCAGTGAGCAACTTATCCCCCGCGAGCAGTACTTC
CDR3 protein: CASSEQLIPREQYF

D gene: NA
V gene: TRBV5-6
J gene: TRBJ1-2
clone size: once
CDR3 DNA: TGTGCCAGCAGCTTGGGAGTTGACTACACCTTC
CDR3 protein: CASSLGVDYTF

D gene: TRBD2
V gene: TRBV2
J gene: TRBJ2-1
clone size: NA
CDR3 DNA: TGTGCCAGCAGTGAAGCGCGGGGGAACAATGAGCAGTTCTTC
CDR3 protein: CASSEARGNNEQFF

D gene: TRBD1
V gene: TRBV7-9
J gene: TRBJ2-5
clone size: once
CDR3 DNA: TGTGCCAGCAGCCTCTCAACGACAGGGGGGTACGGGACCCAGTACTTC
CDR3 protein: CASSLSTTGGYGTQYF

D gene: NA
V gene: TRBV19
J gene: TRBJ2-7
clone size: NA
CDR3 DNA: TGTGCCAGTAGTATACAGGGGGGCTACGAGCAGTACTTC
CDR3 protein: CASSIQGGYEQYF

D gene: TRBD1
V gene: TRBV9
J gene: TRBJ1-4
clone size: NA
CDR3 DNA: TGTGCCAGCAAACCCGGTGGGACAGGGAATGAAAAACTGTTTTTT
CDR3 protein: CASKPGGTGNEKLFF

D gene: NA
V gene: TRBV2
J gene: TRBJ1-2
clone size: NA
CDR3 DNA: TGTGCCAGCGTTGTCCGGGACGCAGCGGGATTTAACTATGGCTACACCTTC
CDR3 protein: CASVVRDAAGFNYGYTF

D gene: NA
V gene: TRBV4-1
J gene: TRBJ2-3
clone size: NA
CDR3 DNA: TGCGCCAGCAGACGGCTGACAGGTGGGACAGATACGCAGTATTTT
CDR3 protein: CASRRLTGGTDTQYF

D gene: NA
V gene: TRBV7-8
J gene: TRBJ1-3
clone size: NA
CDR3 DNA: TGTGCCAGCAGCTTAGCTAAGGACAGAACCCCTTCACCCTCTGGAAACACCATATATTTT
CDR3 protein: CASSLAKDRTPSPSGNTIYF

D gene: TRBD1
V gene: TRBV12-5
J gene: TRBJ2-7
clone size: NA
CDR3 DNA: TGTGCTAGTGGCTGGACAGGGTCCCACGAGCAGTACTTC
CDR3 protein: CASGWTGSHEQYF

D gene: NA
V gene: TRBV6-1
J gene: TRBJ2-7
clone size: NA
CDR3 DNA: TGTGCCAGCAGTATAACCTATCTCTACGAGCAGTACTTC
CDR3 protein: CASSITYLYEQYF

D gene: NA
V gene: TRBV5-1
J gene: TRBJ1-1
clone size: NA
CDR3 DNA: TGCGCCAGCAGCTGGGAAACAGGGCTAGCAGCTTTCTTT
CDR3 protein: CASSWETGLAAFF

D gene: NA
V gene: TRBV10-1
J gene: TRBJ2-1
clone size: NA
CDR3 DNA: TGCGCCAGCAGTTCTAGGGGCTACAATGAGCAGTTCTTC
CDR3 protein: CASSSRGYNEQFF

D gene: TRBD1
V gene: TRBV7-9
J gene: TRBJ1-4
clone size: NA
CDR3 DNA: TGTTCCAGCAGTTCGGACAGGGGAACTTCGTATGAAAAACTGTTTTTT
CDR3 protein: CSSSSDRGTSYEKLFF

D gene: NA
V gene: TRBV6-5
J gene: TRBJ2-4
clone size: NA
CDR3 DNA: TGTGCCAGCAGTTACTCGAGGGCAGAAAACATTCAGTACTTC
CDR3 protein: CASSYSRAENIQYF

D gene: TRBD2
V gene: TRBV5-4
J gene: TRBJ2-1
clone size: NA
CDR3 DNA: TGTGCCAGCAGCGGACTAGCGGGGGGGCCTAGTGAGCAGTTCTTC
CDR3 protein: CASSGLAGGPSEQFF

D gene: NA
V gene: TRBV21-1
J gene: TRBJ2-6
clone size: few
CDR3 DNA: TGTGCCAGCAGCCCCCCGGGACTAGCAACGACTGGGGCCAACGTCCTGACTTTC
CDR3 protein: CASSPPGLATTGANVLTF

D gene: TRBD1
V gene: TRBV11-3
J gene: TRBJ1-2
clone size: once
CDR3 DNA: TGTGCCAGCAGCTTCGAACAGGGGGCGCGAGGCTACACCTTC
CDR3 protein: CASSFEQGARGYTF

D gene: TRBD1
V gene: TRBV19
J gene: TRBJ2-3
clone size: NA
CDR3 DNA: TGTGCCAGTAGTATAGAGGGCAGGGGGAAGTCAGGCCCTAGCACAGATACGCAGTATTTT
CDR3 protein: CASSIEGRGKSGPSTDTQYF

D gene: NA
V gene: TRBV30
J gene: TRBJ1-2
clone size: once
CDR3 DNA: TGTGCCTGGAATTTACCACTGTCTCGTGTGTATGGCTACACCTTC
CDR3 protein: CAWNLPLSRVYGYTF

D gene: NA
V gene: TRBV2
J gene: TRBJ1-1
clone size: NA
CDR3 DNA: TGTGCCAGCAGTGAAAGCGGTGGCACTGAAGCTTTCTTT
CDR3 protein: CASSESGGTEAFF

D gene: TRBD1
V gene: TRBV6-1
J gene: TRBJ2-1
clone size: NA
CDR3 DNA: TGTGCCAGCAGTGGGACCCTGGGGACAGCGCAATACCTTGAGCAGTTCTTC
CDR3 protein: CASSGTLGTAQYLEQFF

D gene: NA
V gene: TRBV27
J gene: TRBJ1-5
clone size: NA
CDR3 DNA: TGTGCCAGCAGTTTACAGGGGAGTCAGCCCCAGCATTTT
CDR3 protein: CASSLQGSQPQHF

D gene: NA
V gene: TRBV11-2
J gene: TRBJ2-7
clone size: NA
CDR3 DNA: TGTGCCAGCAGCTTGGGCGACAGGACCTACGAGCAGTACTTC
CDR3 protein: CASSLGDRTYEQYF

D gene: NA
V gene: TRBV5-4
J gene: TRBJ1-2
clone size: many
CDR3 DNA: TGTGCCAGCAGGTCAGGGGAAAACTATGGCTACACCTTC
CDR3 protein: CASRSGENYGYTF

D gene: TRBD1
V gene: TRBV5-5
J gene: TRBJ2-7
clone size: NA
CDR3 DNA: TGTGCCAGCAGCCAGCCGGGACAGGGGGCCTACGAGCAGTACTTC
CDR3 protein: CASSQPGQGAYEQYF

D gene: NA
V gene: TRBV27
J gene: TRBJ2-7
clone size: NA
CDR3 DNA: TGTGCCAGCATATCGCTCACAACCTACGAGCAGTACTTC
CDR3 protein: CASISLTTYEQYF

D gene: NA
V gene: TRBV7-7
J gene: TRBJ2-5
clone size: NA
CDR3 DNA: TGTGCCAGCAGCTCGGCCCGGGACAAAGTGGGGACCCAGTACTTC
CDR3 protein: CASSSARDKVGTQYF

D gene: TRBD1
V gene: TRBV5-4
J gene: TRBJ1-3
clone size: NA
CDR3 DNA: TGTGCCAGCAGCTTGAGGACAGGGGGCTCTGGAAACACCATATATTTT
CDR3 protein: CASSLRTGGSGNTIYF

D gene: NA
V gene: TRBV2
J gene: TRBJ2-3
clone size: once
CDR3 DNA: TGTGCCAGCAGGTCCGAGAGAGGATCAGATACGCAGTATTTT
CDR3 protein: CASRSERGSDTQYF

D gene: TRBD1
V gene: TRBV7-9
J gene: TRBJ1-1
clone size: NA
CDR3 DNA: TGTGCCAGCAGGTCCCGGGACAGGGGAGCTTTCTTT
CDR3 protein: CASRSRDRGAFF

D gene: TRBD1
V gene: TRBV4-3
J gene: TRBJ2-4
clone size: NA
CDR3 DNA: TGCGCCAGCAGCCAAGATAGGACAGGGGTCGGATCTCAGTACTTC
CDR3 protein: CASSQDRTGVGSQYF

D gene: NA
V gene: TRBV7-6
J gene: TRBJ2-3
clone size: NA
CDR3 DNA: TGTGCCAGCAGCTTACAATTCGGGGAAGCGACAGATACGCAGTATTTT
CDR3 protein: CASSLQFGEATDTQYF

D gene: NA
V gene: TRBV7-2
J gene: TRBJ2-7
clone size: few
CDR3 DNA: TGTGCCAGCAGCCACTTCATCCTCTACGAGCAGTACTTC
CDR3 protein: CASSHFILYEQYF

D gene: NA
V gene: TRBV5-1
J gene: TRBJ2-3
clone size: NA
CDR3 DNA: TGCGCCAGCAGCTTGGCGAGGCGGGCGAACACAGATACGCAGTATTTT
CDR3 protein: CASSLARRANTDTQYF

D gene: TRBD1
V gene: TRBV5-1
J gene: TRBJ1-2
clone size: NA
CDR3 DNA: TGCGCCAGCAGTTTGGACAGGGGGAGTGGAGCTAACTATGGCTACACCTTC
CDR3 protein: CASSLDRGSGANYGYTF

D gene: TRBD2
V gene: TRBV15
J gene: TRBJ2-3
clone size: few
CDR3 DNA: TGTGCCACCAGCAGGATGCGGGGGAACGCAGATACGCAGTATTTT
CDR3 protein: CATSRMRGNADTQYF

D gene: TRBD1
V gene: TRBV11-2
J gene: TRBJ1-6
clone size: once
CDR3 DNA: TGCGCCAGCAGCCAATTTCTGACAGGGTGGAGCTCCTATAATTCACCCCTCCACTTT
CDR3 protein: CASSQFLTGWSSYNSPLHF

D gene: TRBD2
V gene: TRBV6-5
J gene: TRBJ2-3
clone size: NA
CDR3 DNA: TGTGCCAGCAACCAAGCGGGGCTCACAGATACGCAGTATTTT
CDR3 protein: CASNQAGLTDTQYF

D gene: NA
V gene: TRBV5-6
J gene: TRBJ2-7
clone size: few
CDR3 DNA: TGTGCCAGCAGCTCGGCCTACGAGCAGTACTTC
CDR3 protein: CASSSAYEQYF

D gene: TRBD1
V gene: TRBV5-1
J gene: TRBJ1-1
clone size: NA
CDR3 DNA: TGCGCCAGCAGCTCAGGGGGCTTCACTGAAGCTTTCTTT
CDR3 protein: CASSSGGFTEAFF

D gene: TRBD1
V gene: TRBV20-1
J gene: TRBJ1-1
clone size: once
CDR3 DNA: TGCAGTGCGACAGGGGACACTGAAGCTTTCTTT
CDR3 protein: CSATGDTEAFF

D gene: TRBD1
V gene: TRBV19
J gene: TRBJ1-5
clone size: NA
CDR3 DNA: TGTGCCAGTAGTGCTGGGACAGGGGGCAATCAGCCCCAGCATTTT
CDR3 protein: CASSAGTGGNQPQHF

D gene: TRBD1
V gene: TRBV4-1
J gene: TRBJ1-2
clone size: NA
CDR3 DNA: TGCGCCAGCAGCCAAGACCGACAGGGGGACAATAACTATGGCTACACCTTC
CDR3 protein: CASSQDRQGDNNYGYTF